The 15 T cell receptor beta chains reported below all come from one sample, sequenced in a study of T cell repertoires in cytomegalovirus infection. Antigens for these TCRs are unknown. TCRdb analysed the reads with MiXCR anew, one entry per CDR3 protein. The table includes hundreds of thousands of distinct CDR3 sequences, around 35% detected once. The source material was cultured PBMCs, sampled from culture after CMV antigen stimulation. These receptors were taken from a human donor in good health (CMV status not recorded). Some clones in this sample may be carry-over from other donors' samples.

V gene TRBV12-3 or TRBV12-4 combines with J gene TRBJ1-1; 10 bases are a match to TRBD1. Trimming at V came to 6 bases and at J to 1 base, leaving 8 bases not matched to a gene. This CDR3 comprises 16 residues. The CDR3, as DNA: TGTGCCAGCAGCCCCGGGACAGGGGTCGGGAACACTGAAGCTTTCTTT. It specifies CASSPGTGVGNTEAFF.

The table lists this clonotype with a few counts. The rearrangement joins TRBV7-6 to TRBJ2-3, with TRBD2 as a possible D gene (6 bases). V was pared by 1 base and J by 4 bases, with 15 bases between. Germline V CDR1 and CDR2: SGHVS, FNYEAQ. CDR3 length equals 16 residues. The CDR3 DNA follows: TGTGCCAGCAGCTTAGGTAGCGGAGTTCAGTCAGATACGCAGTATTTT. Translating gives CASSLGSGVQSDTQYF.

The chain carries TRBV12-3 or TRBV12-4 and TRBJ2-1; 9 bases are a match to TRBD1. The V gene end was trimmed by 3 bases and the J gene end by 8 bases; junction bases not matched to a gene: 5. The CDR3 runs 14 residues. CDR3 protein: CASSFGGQGYEQFF. Here the CDR3 DNA reads TGTGCCAGCAGTTTTGGGGGACAGGGCTATGAGCAGTTCTTC.

The chain has TRBV28 and TRBJ2-1, with D perhaps assigned TRBD1 or TRBD2 (5 bases each). V was trimmed by 7 bases and J by 8 bases, leaving 15 bases between them. Germline V lookup: CDR1 MDHEN, CDR2 SYDVKM. This CDR3 region has 13 residues. DNA for the CDR3: TGTGCCAGCAACCGATATGGGGGACATGAGCAGTTCTTC. It translates to CASNRYGGHEQFF.

This clonotype has just a few counts. The genes are TRBV27 and TRBJ1-2; 10 bases match TRBD1. CDR3 length equals 13 residues. With 2 bases clipped from V and 10 bases from J, the junction kept 4 bases outside the gene matches. CDR1 MNHEY and CDR2 SMNVEV come from the germline V gene (reference sequence). The CDR3 loop is CASSLRDRGFYTF. In DNA form, the CDR3 reads TGTGCCAGCAGTTTACGGGACAGGGGCTTCTACACCTTC.

CDR3 nucleotide sequence: TGTGCCAGCAGTCGCGGGAGGGGGATCCACAATGAGCAGTTCTTC. Its protein is CASSRGRGIHNEQFF. The V gene is TRBV6-6, the J gene TRBJ2-1, with 9 positions matching TRBD2. The V segment lost 5 bases and the J segment 5 bases; nucleotides outside the gene matches: 7. Germline V lookup: CDR1 MNHNY, CDR2 SVGAGI (reference sequence). The CDR3 is 15 amino acids.

This clonotype was seen only a few times. The CDR3 sequence: CASSYRGRKTDTQYF. The CDR3 nucleotides read TGTGCCAGCAGCTATCGCGGGAGGAAAACAGATACGCAGTATTTT. V usage is TRBV11-3 and J usage is TRBJ2-3, with 8 bases identical to TRBD2. The CDR3 extends over 15 amino acids. The germline CDR1 and CDR2 sequences are SGHNT and YENEEA. Germline trimming cut 4 bases from V and 3 bases from J; bases unmatched to any gene: 6. The whole variable domain, filled in from reference TRBV11-3 and TRBJ2-3, reads EAGVVQSPRYKIIEKKQPVAFWCNPISGHNTLYWYLQNLGQGPELLIRYENEEAVDDSQLPKDRFSAERLKGVDSTLKIQPAELGDSAVYLCASSYRGRKTDTQYFGPGTRLTVL.

The chain joins TRBV6-2 or TRBV6-3 to TRBJ2-7; the D gene is possibly TRBD1 (5 bases). Germline lookup yields CDR1 MNHEY and CDR2 SVGEGT. The ends were cut back, 2 bases at V and 2 bases at J, with 13 bases in the middle. The CDR3 contains 15 residues. The CDR3 reads CASSYGAAKAYEQYV. The DNA of the CDR3 is TGTGCCAGCAGTTACGGGGCAGCAAAAGCCTACGAGCAGTACGTC.

This clonotype occurred a few times. The CDR3 sequence: CASSGQGQSSGNTIYF. DNA of the CDR3: TGTGCCAGCAGCGGACAGGGACAGTCCTCTGGAAACACCATATATTTT. The genes are TRBV7-6 and TRBJ1-3; 8 nucleotides line up with TRBD1. The CDR3 sequence is 16 residues long. In germline, CDR1 is SGHVS, CDR2 FNYEAQ. Unmatched junction bases numbered 6, after V lost 5 bases and J lost 0 bases.

The chain recombines TRBV30 with TRBJ1-1; perhaps TRBD1 as D (5 bases). The CDR3 sequence is 13 residues long. The germline CDR1 and CDR2 sequences are GTSNPN and SVGIG (reference sequence). V was pared by 1 base and J by 2 bases, with 8 bases between. The CDR3, as DNA: TGTGCCTGGAGTGCAAGGGGTAACACTGAAGCTTTCTTT. Translation: CAWSARGNTEAFF.

The chain uses TRBV20-1 and TRBJ2-1; 12 nucleotides line up with TRBD2. Germline V lookup: CDR1 DFQATT, CDR2 SNEGSKA (reference sequence). V shed 5 bases, J shed 6 bases, and the junction held 5 bases outside the gene matches. This CDR3 is built from 14 residues. The CDR3 DNA reads as TGCAGTGCTGCTAGCGGGAGGGGGTTCAATGAGCAGTTCTTC. It yields the protein CSAASGRGFNEQFF.

This clonotype was counted only a few times. This chain joins TRBV28 and TRBJ2-2; D is perhaps TRBD1 or TRBD2 (6 bases each). V was shortened by 4 bases and J by 7 bases, with 16 bases between the two germline ends. The CDR3 consists of 15 residues. Germline values: CDR1 MDHEN, CDR2 SYDVKM. The DNA for the CDR3 is TGTGCCAGCAGTTCCATGACGGGGGCCTTCGGGGAGCTGTTTTTT. Translating it yields CASSSMTGAFGELFF.

The V call is TRBV12-3 or TRBV12-4, the J call TRBJ1-1; D not certain. This CDR3 is 13 amino acids long. Between the trimmed V and J ends, which lost 5 bases and 4 bases, there was a span of 11 bases. In DNA form, the CDR3 reads TGTGCCAGCAGTGTTGCTCGGGGCACTGAAGCTTTCTTT. Encoded protein: CASSVARGTEAFF.

The chain combines TRBV7-2 with TRBJ2-2, with D perhaps given as TRBD1 or TRBD2 (6 bases each). The CDR3 loop spans 17 amino acids. V was clipped by 3 bases and J by 2 bases, with 16 bases between them. Germline V gives CDR1 SGHTA, CDR2 FQGNSA. CDR3 bases: TGTGCCAGCAGCTTCCTGGGGGCGGGACTTAACACCGGGGAGCTGTTTTTT. Translated: CASSFLGAGLNTGELFF.

This rearrangement joins TRBV5-4 to TRBJ2-2, with 13 bases identical to TRBD2. J lost 6 bases, V lost 4 bases, and 9 bases had no gene match. Germline CDR1 reads SGHNT; CDR2 reads YYREEE (reference sequence). The CDR3 is made up of 17 amino acids. The CDR3 DNA reads as TGTGCCAGCAGCCAGAAGACTAGCGGGAGGTTTGCCGGGGAGCTGTTTTTT. This sequence encodes CASSQKTSGRFAGELFF.